This TCR beta chain was profiled in a study of memory CD4+ T cells and cytomegalovirus serostatus. Single viable CD3+CD4+CD8-CD45RO+ cells were sorted as the memory CD4+ T cells. Serostatus was set by detecting CMV pp150, pp28, p38, p52 IgG. Positive selection with CD4 microbeads enriched total CD4+ T cells. General study findings and limits: Of approximately 160 reported CMV TCRbeta sequences, about 67 were found in memory CD4+ repertoires.

V lost 5 bases, J lost 6 bases, and 13 bases lay in between. The CDR3 has 14 amino acids. From germline, CDR1 is SEHNR and CDR2 FQNEAQ (reference sequence). TCRdb's table, derived via immunoSEQ multiplex PCR, lists solely in-frame clones and lacks some. The sample includes approximately 65,000 clones, approximately 80% seen only once; the top ten take about 1%. Notes on this clone: Its target is unknown.

The chain has TRBV7-9 and TRBJ2-2; no clear D gene. This receptor was taken from an adult in good health and CMV-seronegative. The sample comprised memory CD4+ T cells from blood. The CDR3 DNA reads TGTGCCAGCAGCCCCCCCTCTAGGGCCGGGGAGCTGTTTTTT. It encodes CASSPPSRAGELFF.